Below are 32 T cell receptor beta chains sequenced from a single sample in a study of blood T cell repertoires in COVID-19. Data came from immunoSEQ multiplex PCR; TCRdb stores just in-frame clones and leaves some out. The repertoire consists of 110,000 to 150,000 clones, with about 80% occurring once and the leading ten covering about 8%. Sequenced material: peripheral blood. Receptor source: a human donor in a cohort sampled during active COVID-19.

The rearrangement uses TRBV7-2 and TRBJ2-1, with D maybe TRBD2 (7 bases). With 5 bases removed from V and 2 bases from J, the gap between germline ends came to 16 bases. The germline gives CDR1 SGHTA, CDR2 FQGNSA. This CDR3 contains 16 residues. The CDR3 loop is CASSGGAGLPYNEQFF. The DNA for the CDR3 is TGTGCCAGCAGCGGGGGCGCGGGACTACCCTACAATGAGCAGTTCTTC. Filled out from reference TRBV7-2 and TRBJ2-1, the complete variable domain reads GAGVSQSPSNKVTEKGKDVELRCDPISGHTALYWYRQSLGQGLEFLIYFQGNSAPDKSGLPSDRFSAERTGGSVSTLTIQRTQQEDSAVYLCASSGGAGLPYNEQFFGPGTRLTVL.

In this sample, this clone turned up once. The chain joins TRBV28 to TRBJ1-6, with D possibly matching TRBD1 (6 bases). V lost 6 bases, J lost 2 bases, and 14 bases lay in between. Germline values: CDR1 MDHEN, CDR2 SYDVKM. The CDR3 has 16 residues. The CDR3 reads CASRQTGRAYNSPLHF. The CDR3 DNA sequence: TGTGCCAGCAGACAAACAGGGAGGGCCTATAATTCACCCCTCCACTTT.

This chain uses TRBV18 with TRBJ1-5, with D possibly matching TRBD1 (6 bases). V lost 6 bases and J 5 bases, leaving 11 bases between the germline ends. This CDR3 spans 13 amino acids. Germline V CDR1 and CDR2: KGHSH, LQKENI. This CDR3 reads CASSLGADQPQHF. CDR3 in DNA: TGTGCCAGCTCTTTGGGGGCCGATCAGCCCCAGCATTTT.

The chain combines TRBV19 with TRBJ2-6, with a weak D call TRBD1 (5 bases). The ends were cut back, 2 bases at V and 0 bases at J, with 8 bases in the middle. The germline gives CDR1 LNHDA, CDR2 SQIVND (reference sequence). The CDR3 is made up of 16 amino acids. For the CDR3, the DNA is TGTGCCAGTAGTATAAGGGGCGGCTCTGGGGCCAACGTCCTGACTTTC. It specifies CASSIRGGSGANVLTF. The full variable domain, rest sourced from reference TRBV19 and TRBJ2-6, is DGGITQSPKYLFRKEGQNVTLSCEQNLNHDAMYWYRQDPGQGLRLIYYSQIVNDFQKGDIAEGYSVSREKKESFPLTVTSAQKNPTAFYLCASSIRGGSGANVLTFGAGSRLTVL.

This clone was observed once. This chain uses TRBV18 with TRBJ1-1; no clear D. The CDR3 has 13 residues. Deletions cut 3 bases from V and 0 bases from J, with 5 bases between. Germline values: CDR1 KGHSH, CDR2 LQKENI. The chain's CDR3 is CASSPPVNTEAFF. CDR3 in DNA: TGTGCCAGCTCACCCCCAGTGAACACTGAAGCTTTCTTT.

The gene calls are TRBV19 and TRBJ1-3; no reliable D call. V dropped 7 bases and J dropped 1 base, with 14 bases sitting between them. The V gene's germline CDR1 is LNHDA and CDR2 SQIVND (reference sequence). The CDR3 is 15 amino acids. In DNA, the CDR3 is TGTGCCAGTATTCGGGTAGGAGGATCTGGAAACACCATATATTTT. As protein: CASIRVGGSGNTIYF.

The chain links TRBV7-2 to TRBJ2-2, with 10 bases that match TRBD2. The CDR3 sequence is 19 residues long. Germline V CDR1 and CDR2: SGHTA, FQGNSA. J was trimmed by 1 base and V by 4 bases; bases with no gene match: 12. CDR3 coding DNA: TGTGCCAGCAGCTCCCTACTAGCGGGGTTCCTCCAGAACACCGGGGAGCTGTTTTTT. It encodes CASSSLLAGFLQNTGELFF.

The genes are TRBV3-1 (or the pseudogene TRBV3-2) and TRBJ1-6; 8 positions match TRBD1. This CDR3 has 16 residues. The germline CDR1 and CDR2 sequences are LGHDT and YNNKEL (reference sequence). V shed 3 bases and J 5 bases; nucleotides not matched to a gene: 6. The CDR3 sequence: CASSHRDRRDNSPLHF. The DNA for the CDR3 is TGTGCCAGCAGCCATAGGGACAGGCGGGATAATTCACCCCTCCACTTT.

This CDR3 reads CASSQDSGTGSRGELFF. The CDR3 DNA sequence: TGCGCCAGCAGCCAAGATTCGGGGACAGGGTCGCGAGGGGAGCTGTTTTTT. V and J are TRBV4-1 and TRBJ2-2, with 9 bases lining up with TRBD1. Germline V CDR1 and CDR2: MGHRA, YSYEKL. Trimming took 0 bases from V and 8 from J; bases not matched to a gene: 10. CDR3 length: 17 amino acids.

The chain combines TRBV11-2 with TRBJ1-4, with 7 bases aligning to TRBD1. The CDR3 runs to 14 residues. Per the germline V gene, CDR1 is SGHAT and CDR2 is FQNNGV. Trimming removed 5 bases from V and 4 bases from J; junction bases left unmatched: 4. CDR3 sequence (DNA): TGTGCCAGCAGCCCGGGACAGTATAATGAAAAACTGTTTTTT. It yields the protein CASSPGQYNEKLFF.

The V gene is TRBV7-3, the J gene TRBJ2-1; D is perhaps TRBD1 (6 bases). Germline V gene lookup returns CDR1 SGHTA and CDR2 FQGTGA. Trimming took off 5 bases at V and 6 bases at J, with 14 bases between the two ends. The length of the CDR3 is 14 residues. The CDR3 coding sequence is TGTGCCAGCAGCGGATTTATGGGGGCCAATGAGCAGTTCTTC. Translation gives CASSGFMGANEQFF. The entire variable domain, with the rest obtained from reference TRBV7-3 and TRBJ2-1, is as follows: GAGVSQTPSNKVTEKGKYVELRCDPISGHTALYWYRQSLGQGPEFLIYFQGTGAADDSGLPNDRFFAVRPEGSVSTLKIQRTERGDSAVYLCASSGFMGANEQFFGPGTRLTVL.

V gene TRBV28 combines with J gene TRBJ1-6; no clear D gene. CDR3 length equals 15 residues. The germline V gene has CDR1 MDHEN and CDR2 SYDVKM. V was pared by 8 bases and J by 0 bases, with 11 bases between. The CDR3, as DNA: TGTGCCAGCGGTACAGATAGCTCCTATAATTCACCCCTCCACTTT. Its protein product is CASGTDSSYNSPLHF.

The CDR3 nucleotides are TGTGCCAGCAGCCCCGACAGGGGACCCTACAATGAGCAGTTCTTC. It codes for CASSPDRGPYNEQFF. This chain connects TRBV11-3 to TRBJ2-1, with TRBD1 matching over 8 bases. Germline V gene lookup returns CDR1 SGHNT and CDR2 YENEEA. CDR3 length: 15 amino acids. Trimming cost V 5 bases and J 2 bases; bases outside gene matches: 5.

In this sample, this clone turned up once. The rearrangement joins TRBV2 to TRBJ1-4, with D maybe TRBD1 (5 bases). V was trimmed by 8 bases and J by 8 bases, leaving 15 bases between them. The length of the CDR3 is 13 residues. Germline loops: CDR1 SNHLY, CDR2 FYNNEI. CDR3: CASLMGGEEKLFF. The CDR3 DNA sequence: TGTGCCAGCCTGATGGGGGGTGAGGAAAAACTGTTTTTT. Looking up the rest from reference TRBV2 and TRBJ1-4 gives the full variable domain: EPEVTQTPSHQVTQMGQEVILRCVPISNHLYFYWYRQILGQKVEFLVSFYNNEISEKSEIFDDQFSVERPDGSNFTLKIRSTKLEDSAMYFCASLMGGEEKLFFGSGTQLSVL.

The chain has TRBV19 and TRBJ1-3; perhaps TRBD1 as D (5 bases). The CDR3 runs 13 residues. The germline V gene has CDR1 LNHDA and CDR2 SQIVND (reference sequence). V lost 10 bases and J lost 4, with 14 bases in between. CDR3 loop: CATKGGVGNTIYF. DNA for the CDR3: TGTGCCACCAAAGGAGGGGTCGGAAACACCATATATTTT.

The CDR3 is CASSKTDFQETQYF. CDR3 DNA: TGTGCCAGCAGTAAAACCGACTTTCAAGAGACCCAGTACTTC. The V and J genes are TRBV6-5 and TRBJ2-5; unclear D gene. CDR3 size: 14 residues. Germline CDR1 and CDR2: MNHEY and SVGAGI. Deletions cut 5 bases from V and 2 bases from J, with 12 bases between.

The CDR3 here is CASRAGGELFF. The CDR3 DNA reads as TGTGCCAGTAGAGCAGGCGGGGAGCTGTTTTTT. V usage is TRBV19 and J usage is TRBJ2-2; D unclear. The CDR3 is made up of 11 amino acids. V was trimmed by 6 bases and J by 7 bases, leaving 6 bases between them. Germline lookup yields CDR1 LNHDA and CDR2 SQIVND (reference sequence). The full variable domain, completed using reference TRBV19 and TRBJ2-2, is DGGITQSPKYLFRKEGQNVTLSCEQNLNHDAMYWYRQDPGQGLRLIYYSQIVNDFQKGDIAEGYSVSREKKESFPLTVTSAQKNPTAFYLCASRAGGELFFGEGSRLTVL.

The V call is TRBV5-1, the J call TRBJ2-3; 8 nucleotides agree with TRBD2. V was pared by 4 bases and J by 1 base, with 2 bases of the junction left unmatched. CDR3 size: 14 residues. Per the germline V gene, CDR1 is SGHRS and CDR2 is YFSETQ. This CDR3 is CASSDSGGTDTQYF. The CDR3 DNA follows: TGCGCCAGCAGCGATAGCGGGGGCACAGATACGCAGTATTTT.

This rearrangement joins TRBV10-2 to TRBJ2-1; 7 nucleotides line up with TRBD1. Losses at the gene ends were 6 bases for V and 2 bases for J; bases not matched to a gene: 7. This CDR3 contains 15 residues. The germline V gene encodes CDR1 WSHSY and CDR2 SAAADI. In nucleotides, the CDR3 is TGCGCCAGCAGCCGAGGGACAGACACCTACAATGAGCAGTTCTTC. The encoded protein is CASSRGTDTYNEQFF.

This chain connects TRBV2 to TRBJ2-4, with D maybe TRBD1 (7 bases). Trimming took 7 bases from V and 1 from J, leaving 17 bases between them. This CDR3 contains 16 residues. Germline assignment: CDR1 SNHLY and CDR2 FYNNEI. The CDR3 reads CASIREPTGAKNIQYF. For the CDR3, the DNA is TGTGCCAGCATCCGGGAGCCGACAGGGGCCAAAAACATTCAGTACTTC.

The J gene is TRBJ1-5, the V gene TRBV15, with a weak D call TRBD1 (5 bases). V lost 3 bases, J lost 3 bases, and 12 bases lay in between. The CDR3 contains 15 residues. Germline V CDR1 and CDR2: LNHNV, YYDKDF (reference sequence). The CDR3 region is CATSSRGGINQPQHF. The CDR3 bases are TGTGCCACCAGCAGTCGGGGGGGTATCAATCAGCCCCAGCATTTT.

This chain uses TRBV3-1 (or the pseudogene TRBV3-2) with TRBJ2-5; a possible D gene is TRBD1 (6 bases). V lost 3 bases to trimming and J lost 7 bases, with 12 bases between them. Per the germline V gene, CDR1 is LGHDT and CDR2 is YNNKEL (reference sequence). This CDR3 contains 13 residues. CDR3: CASSHQGRRTQYF. DNA of the CDR3: TGTGCCAGCAGCCATCAGGGGCGCCGGACCCAGTACTTC.

The chain uses TRBV7-9 and TRBJ1-1; 8 nucleotides align to TRBD1. The V gene's germline CDR1 is SEHNR and CDR2 FQNEAQ (reference sequence). The CDR3 length is 18 residues. With V trimmed by 6 bases and J by 2 bases, 17 bases remained unmatched. The CDR3 region is CASSFLKRQQGDNTEAFF. The CDR3 DNA sequence: TGTGCCAGCAGTTTCCTAAAACGGCAACAGGGGGACAACACTGAAGCTTTCTTT.

The V and J genes are TRBV19 and TRBJ1-5; 7 bases are a match to TRBD1. Germline V gives CDR1 LNHDA, CDR2 SQIVND (reference sequence). Germline trimming cut 3 bases from V and 7 bases from J; bases unmatched to any gene: 3. This CDR3 has 13 residues. This CDR3 is CASSIDREQPQHF. CDR3 in DNA: TGTGCCAGTAGTATCGACAGGGAGCAGCCCCAGCATTTT.

The V call is TRBV27, the J call TRBJ2-3; D may be TRBD1 (5 bases). Germline V gene sequence: CDR1 MNHEY, CDR2 SMNVEV (reference sequence). The CDR3 has 14 residues. The ends were cut back, 5 bases at V and 4 bases at J, with 13 bases in the middle. In nucleotides, the CDR3 is TGTGCCAGCAGTCGACGAGAAGGGGCAGATACGCAGTATTTT. Translated: CASSRREGADTQYF.

DNA for the CDR3: TGTGCCAGCAGCTTAGCTTATGGGGCAGAGCAGTTCTTC. Its translation is CASSLAYGAEQFF. V usage is TRBV7-3 and J usage is TRBJ2-1; D is possibly TRBD1 (5 bases). The ends were cut back, 2 bases at V and 10 bases at J, with 12 bases in the middle. The CDR3 loop spans 13 amino acids. CDR1 SGHTA and CDR2 FQGTGA come from the germline V gene.

This clone was observed a few times. The rearrangement uses TRBV28 and TRBJ1-6, with TRBD1 matching over 7 bases. The CDR3 is 13 residues long. The germline gives CDR1 MDHEN, CDR2 SYDVKM. The CDR3 sequence: CVTLRDRNSPLHF. DNA of the CDR3: TGTGTAACCCTCCGGGACAGAAATTCACCCCTCCACTTT.

The chain joins TRBV5-4 to TRBJ2-3; possible D gene TRBD1, 6 bases. Looked up from germline, CDR1 is SGHNT and CDR2 is YYREEE (reference sequence). V lost 1 base to trimming and J lost 3 bases, with 21 bases between them. The CDR3 runs 18 residues. The CDR3 DNA follows: TGTGCCAGCAGCTTGAGGGGGTTTGTCGGCGATGGGACAGATACGCAGTATTTT. It is translated as CASSLRGFVGDGTDTQYF.

The genes are TRBV18 and TRBJ2-5, with a tentative D call TRBD1 (5 bases). V lost 3 bases to trimming and J lost 4 bases, with 18 bases between them. The germline gives CDR1 KGHSH, CDR2 LQKENI. There are 16 residues in the CDR3. The CDR3 region has the DNA TGTGCCAGCTCACCCCGAACTGGCAGGGCGCTAGAGACCCAGTACTTC. Residues: CASSPRTGRALETQYF.

The gene calls are TRBV10-3 and TRBJ1-6, with D hard to call. With 7 bases removed from V and 7 bases from J, the gap between germline ends came to 17 bases. Looked up from germline, CDR1 is ENHRY and CDR2 is SYGVKD. The CDR3 consists of 15 residues. The CDR3 DNA reads as TGTGCCATCACTCCGGGAAACGGAGGGAATTCACCCCTCCACTTT. Its protein is CAITPGNGGNSPLHF.

The chain links TRBV9 to TRBJ2-3; 12 nucleotides match TRBD1. This CDR3 comprises 16 residues. Germline lookup yields CDR1 SGDLS and CDR2 YYNGEE. Trimming cost V 2 bases and J 4 bases; bases outside gene matches: 5. The DNA of the CDR3 is TGTGCCAGCAGCGTGGGACAGGGGGCGATCGCAGATACGCAGTATTTT. Amino acid sequence: CASSVGQGAIADTQYF.

This clone has just one count. The V gene is TRBV28, the J gene TRBJ1-5, with D uncertain. CDR3 length: 12 residues. Germline CDR1 and CDR2: MDHEN and SYDVKM. V was clipped by 6 bases and J by 7 bases, with 10 bases between them. In nucleotides, the CDR3 is TGTGCCAGCAGCTTAACGGGACAGCCCCAGCATTTT. Its protein product is CASSLTGQPQHF.